The clone carrying this TCR beta chain came up a few times. No antigen is known for it. This sample stems from a study of beta chain features in type 1 diabetes. On the study more broadly: There were approximately 110,000,000 sorted cells examined across all samples. Study conclusions and caveats: Type 1 diabetes patients had TCRB CDR3s that were shorter (moderately but significantly so) in all four CD4+ subsets. PCR could preferentially amplify shorter templates, alike in patients and controls.

Purity exceeding 95% was reached by all sorted populations. The V and J ends lost 4 bases and 0 bases respectively, with 14 bases between them. CDR1 and CDR2 from the germline V gene are SGHDT and YYEEEE. CDR3 length: 17 amino acids. As every portion of the isolated RNA was reverse transcribed, the sequencing read expressed TCRB transcripts. Around 3.9 million reads on average were seen across naive, central memory and regulatory T cell samples. Clones were read by immunoSEQ multiplex PCR, and TCRdb kept only the in-frame ones, dropping some. This table has some 330,000 clones, roughly 12% appearing once.

The sequencing input was naive CD4+ T cells from blood. The sequence derives from a woman aged 18-29 years with type 1 diabetes. The gene calls are TRBV5-6 and TRBJ2-6; tentative D call: TRBD2 (7 bases). The CDR3 nucleotides read TGTGCCAGCAGCCTGGGAGGGGGTACCTCTGGGGCCAACGTCCTGACTTTC. Amino acid sequence: CASSLGGGTSGANVLTF.